This entry concerns a single TCR beta chain. Antigen unknown. The data belong to a study of T cell responses to AZD1222 COVID-19 vaccine. This table comes from immunoSEQ multiplex PCR, and its TCRdb copy is limited to in-frame clones, with some not included. Of 65,000 to 75,000 clones detected, roughly 80% appear once; the ten largest clones hold around 50%. General study findings and limits: It should be noted that donors were predominantly white British and more often female, and clonal diversity was possibly underestimated.

Germline V lookup: CDR1 MDHEN, CDR2 SYDVKM. The V and J ends lost 3 bases and 5 bases, in that order; junction bases with no gene match: 6. The CDR3 has 15 amino acids. The J gene is TRBJ2-5, the V gene TRBV28, with 10 bases fitting TRBD2. The sequence came from an adult who received the AZD1222 COVID-19 vaccine. Source: peripheral blood, taken 28 days after the second AZD1222 dose. This chain's CDR3 is CASSFDLAGDETQYF. The CDR3 region has the DNA TGTGCCAGCAGTTTTGATCTAGCGGGAGACGAGACCCAGTACTTC.